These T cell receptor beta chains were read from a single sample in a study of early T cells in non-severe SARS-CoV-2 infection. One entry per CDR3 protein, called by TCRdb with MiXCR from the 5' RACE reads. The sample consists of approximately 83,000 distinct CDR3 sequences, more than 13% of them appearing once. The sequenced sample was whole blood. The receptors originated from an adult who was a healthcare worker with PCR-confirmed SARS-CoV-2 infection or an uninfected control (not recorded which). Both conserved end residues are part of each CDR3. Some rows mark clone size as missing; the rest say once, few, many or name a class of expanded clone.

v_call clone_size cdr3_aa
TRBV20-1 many CSARAGTGMAYEQYF
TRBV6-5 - CTSTRSSAGNYGYTF
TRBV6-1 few CASRPWGDRSTDTQYF
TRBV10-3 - CAIRGKGTALGDEQFF
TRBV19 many CASSARKSSGNTIYF
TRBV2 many CASRAGTPSHEQYF
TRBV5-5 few CASSLARRNTEAFF
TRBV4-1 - CASSQDGTPAGYNEQFF
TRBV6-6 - CASSRDRTYEQYF
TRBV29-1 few CSVDTPLNYGYTF
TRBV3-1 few CASSYMGTDTQYF
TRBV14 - CASSLSRGGPYNEQFF
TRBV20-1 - CSASQIRLAGVGNEQFF
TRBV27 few CASSPPSGRNEQFF
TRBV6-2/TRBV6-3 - CASSYVAGPYNEQFF
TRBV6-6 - CASSRTGENGELFF
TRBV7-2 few CASSFPRQGGSYNEQFF
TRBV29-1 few CSGTQGNEQYF
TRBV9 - CASSPQAGNRADTQYF
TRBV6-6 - CASSYSASGAAETQYF
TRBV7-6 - CASSLGAGGAGELFF
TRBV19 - CASSLGLADTQYF
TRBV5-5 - CATSRGWGTEAFF
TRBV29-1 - CSASTGELGNIQYF
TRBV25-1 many CASSDPRTGTPSDTQYF
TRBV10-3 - CAIKSDTDTQYF
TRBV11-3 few CASSSNDRGYTF
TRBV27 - CASSLRDHQETQYF